These 11 T cell receptor beta chains were all obtained from the same sample, sequenced in a study of CD8+ T cells in alopecia areata. RNA was isolated and reverse transcribed to cDNA, the sequencing template. Sequencing used immunoSEQ multiplex PCR; TCRdb keeps in-frame clones, though not all of them. Here the sample spans 150,000 to 200,000 clones, about 63% being singletons. Material: CD4+ T cells sorted from blood, obtained at week 0. The receptors were sampled from a human donor with alopecia areata.

V is TRBV11-3 and J is TRBJ2-5; 8 bases map to TRBD1. V was pared by 3 bases and J by 4 bases, with 7 bases of the junction left unmatched. This CDR3 has 15 residues. Germline V lookup: CDR1 SGHNT, CDR2 YENEEA. The chain's CDR3 is CASSLDRVVGETQYF. The CDR3 DNA reads TGTGCCAGCAGCTTGGACAGGGTGGTGGGAGAGACCCAGTACTTC.

Comment on this clone: The same CDR3 also results from other DNA sequences found in this sample. This chain links TRBV2 with TRBJ2-7; no clear D. The germline V and J ends were trimmed by 8 bases and 4 bases, with 0 bases remaining between them. The CDR3 spans 8 residues. The germline V gene encodes CDR1 SNHLY and CDR2 FYNNEI. CDR3 residues: CASYEQYF. The CDR3 nucleotides are TGTGCCAGCTACGAGCAGTACTTC.

The V call is TRBV5-6, the J call TRBJ2-7; 13 nucleotides line up with TRBD2. The V and J ends lost 3 bases and 4 bases, in that order; junction bases with no gene match: 4. In germline, CDR1 is SGHDT, CDR2 YYEEEE. The CDR3 sequence is 15 residues long. DNA of the CDR3: TGTGCCAGCAGCTCTGGACTAGCGGGGGAGTACGAGCAGTACTTC. Translated: CASSSGLAGEYEQYF.

This clone occurred a few times. The chain recombines TRBV19 with TRBJ2-3, with D tentatively TRBD2 (6 bases). This CDR3 has 12 amino acids. CDR1 LNHDA and CDR2 SQIVND come from the germline V gene (reference sequence). The V end lost 9 bases, the J end lost 1 base, and 8 bases lay between the germline ends. CDR3 in DNA: TGTGCCAGCCGCGGGGGCACAGATACGCAGTATTTT. It encodes CASRGGTDTQYF.

This clone was found a few times. The chain couples TRBV18 to TRBJ1-6; TRBD1 aligns across 8 bases. Germline-derived CDR1 and CDR2 are KGHSH and LQKENI. Unmatched junction bases numbered 10, after V lost 3 bases and J lost 9 bases. This CDR3 contains 16 residues. The CDR3 DNA reads TGTGCCAGCTCACCCACAGGGGGTGAGTCGAGTTCACCCCTCCACTTT. Protein sequence: CASSPTGGESSSPLHF. Complete variable domain (other parts from reference TRBV18 and TRBJ1-6): NAGVMQNPRHLVRRRGQEARLRCSPMKGHSHVYWYRQLPEEGLKFMVYLQKENIIDESGMPKERFSAEFPKEGPSILRIQQVVRGDSAAYFCASSPTGGESSSPLHFGNGTRLTVT.

The J gene is TRBJ2-5, the V gene TRBV25-1; possibly TRBD2 for D (5 bases). V lost 0 bases, J lost 3 bases, and 14 bases lay in between. The CDR3 spans 16 residues. CDR1 MGHDK and CDR2 SYGVNS come from the germline V gene. Written as DNA, the CDR3 is TGTGCCAGCAGTGAATATTCGGGGTGGGTAGAAGAGACCCAGTACTTC. Its protein product is CASSEYSGWVEETQYF.

This chain connects TRBV6-5 to TRBJ1-1, with 7 bases aligning to TRBD1. Trimming cost V 6 bases and J 10 bases; bases outside gene matches: 5. Germline lookup yields CDR1 MNHEY and CDR2 SVGAGI. CDR3 length: 11 residues. The CDR3 protein is CASSTTGVAFF. In nucleotides, the CDR3 is TGTGCCAGCAGCACCACAGGGGTAGCTTTCTTT.

The gene calls are TRBV18 and TRBJ1-1; D possibly corresponds to TRBD1 (6 bases). The V end lost 3 bases, the J end lost 5 bases, and 10 bases lay between the germline ends. The germline V gene has CDR1 KGHSH and CDR2 LQKENI. The CDR3 has 13 amino acids. CDR3 coding DNA: TGTGCCAGCTCACCGGGACAAGGTACTGAAGCTTTCTTT. Amino acid sequence: CASSPGQGTEAFF.

DNA for the CDR3: TGTGCCAGCGGGAGCGGGGGATTCCAAGAGACCCAGTACTTC. This encodes CASGSGGFQETQYF. The chain carries TRBV2 and TRBJ2-5; 8 bases line up with TRBD2. There are 14 residues in the CDR3. V lost 8 bases, J lost 1 base, and 6 bases stayed unmatched. Germline CDR1 and CDR2: SNHLY and FYNNEI.

The V call is TRBV5-6, the J call TRBJ2-3; D not resolved. The CDR3 consists of 14 residues. Per the germline V gene, CDR1 is SGHDT and CDR2 is YYEEEE. Trimming removed 3 bases at V and 2 bases at J, with 10 bases between. The CDR3 sequence: CASSSFTNTDTQYF. DNA for the CDR3: TGTGCCAGCAGCTCCTTTACTAACACAGATACGCAGTATTTT. The complete variable domain, with remaining parts taken from reference TRBV5-6 and TRBJ2-3, reads DAGVTQSPTHLIKTRGQQVTLRCSPKSGHDTVSWYQQALGQGPQFIFQYYEEEERQRGNFPDRFSGHQFPNYSSELNVNALLLGDSALYLCASSSFTNTDTQYFGPGTRLTVL.

The chain recombines TRBV29-1 with TRBJ1-1; the D is unclear. V was trimmed by 7 bases and J by 2 bases, leaving 14 bases between them. Germline V lookup: CDR1 SQVTM, CDR2 ANQGSEA. CDR3 length equals 13 residues. The CDR3 sequence: CSAGGRGNTEAFF. DNA of the CDR3: TGCAGCGCCGGCGGACGGGGAAACACTGAAGCTTTCTTT.